This T cell receptor beta chain was observed in a study of blood T cell repertoires in COVID-19. About the study: Acute and convalescent COVID-19 samples came from the United States, Italy and Spain.

As originally analysed: The assay estimated nucleated cells by amplifying reference gene primers. Clones were read by immunoSEQ multiplex PCR, and TCRdb kept only the in-frame ones, dropping some. V, J and clone size are those of that table, while D and trimming were read from the DNA. The data show roughly 110,000 clones, around nine tenths seen once. V shed 5 bases, J shed 7 bases, and the junction held 11 bases outside the gene matches. Germline assignment: CDR1 SGHNT and CDR2 YYREEE (reference sequence). The CDR3 consists of 14 residues. In this sample, this clone turned up once. Sequenced material: peripheral blood. The sequence was obtained from a human donor with acute or convalescent COVID-19. The donor label of this sample is uncertain. The chain carries TRBV5-4 and TRBJ1-2, with 7 positions matching TRBD1. In nucleotides, the CDR3 is TGTGCCAGCAGTTATGACAGGGACGAGAGTGGCTACACCTTC. It is translated as CASSYDRDESGYTF.